This TCR beta chain was retrieved from a study of post-analysis software for immune sequencing data. This clonotype occurred a few times. Unique molecular identifiers tagged the TCR beta cDNA libraries. TCRdb re-called the PCR reads through MiXCR, storing one row per CDR3 protein. The table shows a few hundred thousand distinct CDR3 sequences, with 30% to 40% occurring only once. The specimen sequenced was blood. The clonotype was recovered from a girl between 2 and 17 years old with multiple sclerosis.

CDR3 DNA sequence: TGCGCCAGCAGCCAATGGGCCCGGGGTGGCACAGATACGCAGTATTTT. Protein product: CASSQWARGGTDTQYF. The chain links TRBV4-1 to TRBJ2-3, with a possible D match to TRBD2 (5 bases). V was pared by 2 bases and J by 1 base, with 13 bases between. CDR3 length: 16 residues. The germline V gene encodes CDR1 MGHRA and CDR2 YSYEKL.